Listed below are T cell receptor beta chains from one sample, sequenced in a study of graft-versus-host responses after intestinal transplantation. Profiled with immunoSEQ multiplex PCR; TCRdb holds only in-frame clones, not every one. The sample lists over 100,000 clones; approximately 92% were seen once. These receptors have no known antigen. Specimen: unstimulated CD4+ T cells sorted from spleen or lymph node cells, collected before transplant. The receptors here all came from a human donor who was the organ donor for an intestinal transplant. The CDR3 runs from the conserved cysteine through the conserved F or W. Fields, in order: clone size, D gene, J gene, V gene, CDR3 protein, CDR3 DNA. A D gene is named only where the DNA matches it firmly. Part of the rows lack a size; the others show once, few, many or a class for expanded clones.

>.|TRBD1|TRBJ2-5|TRBV7-2
CASSLFSQGARSGETQYF
TGTGCCAGCAGCTTATTCTCGCAGGGGGCTCGATCGGGGGAGACCCAGTACTTC
>.|TRBD2|TRBJ2-3|TRBV5-1
CASSSLAGDTDTQYF
TGCGCCAGCAGCTCTCTAGCGGGAGACACAGATACGCAGTATTTT
>.|.|TRBJ2-7|TRBV5-1
CASSYGAGNKYEQYF
TGCGCCAGCAGTTATGGGGCAGGGAACAAGTACGAGCAGTACTTC
>.|TRBD1|TRBJ1-4|TRBV7-9
CASSTKTGTNEKLFF
TGTGCCAGCAGCACCAAGACAGGGACTAATGAAAAACTGTTTTTT
>.|TRBD1|TRBJ1-2|TRBV5-1
CASGTGPNYGYTF
TGCGCCAGCGGGACAGGGCCCAACTATGGCTACACCTTC
>.|.|TRBJ1-2|TRBV7-2
CASSLGAGKFYGYTF
TGTGCCAGCAGCTTAGGGGCCGGAAAATTCTATGGCTACACCTTC
>.|.|TRBJ2-7|TRBV11-2
CASSPSYEQYF
TGTGCCAGCAGCCCCTCCTACGAGCAGTACTTC
>once|TRBD1|TRBJ1-4|TRBV19
CASSEGAGITNEKLFF
TGTGCCAGCTCGGAGGGGGCAGGAATCACTAATGAAAAACTGTTTTTT
>.|.|TRBJ1-2|TRBV7-3
CAIPSANYGYTF
TGTGCCATCCCGAGTGCTAACTATGGCTACACCTTC
>.|TRBD1|TRBJ1-2|TRBV5-6
CASSPGQANYGYTF
TGTGCCAGCAGCCCGGGACAGGCAAACTATGGCTACACCTTC
>.|.|TRBJ2-2|TRBV19
CASSIGRVGRELFF
TGTGCCAGTAGTATAGGCCGAGTTGGGCGGGAGCTGTTTTTT
>.|TRBD2|TRBJ2-5|TRBV29-1
CSVRTSGTETQYF
TGCAGCGTCCGGACTAGCGGGACGGAGACCCAGTACTTC
>.|.|TRBJ2-5|TRBV9
CASSVEGWSGQETQYF
TGTGCCAGCAGCGTAGAAGGATGGTCAGGGCAAGAGACCCAGTACTTC
>.|.|TRBJ2-7|TRBV5-4
CASSLDAGTYEQYF
TGTGCCAGCAGCTTGGATGCGGGTACCTACGAGCAGTACTTC
>.|.|TRBJ1-1|TRBV4-2
CASRLDGNTEAFF
TGTGCCAGCAGACTGGACGGGAACACTGAAGCTTTCTTT
>.|.|TRBJ2-1|TRBV6-4
CASSESLYNEQFF
TGTGCCAGCAGTGAGTCCCTCTACAATGAGCAGTTCTTC
>.|.|TRBJ2-7|TRBV5-1
CASSLGSGTYEQYF
TGCGCCAGCAGCTTGGGATCCGGAACCTACGAGCAGTACTTC
>.|.|TRBJ1-2|TRBV10-3
CAISGGQGYGYTF
TGTGCCATCAGCGGGGGGCAGGGCTATGGCTACACCTTC
>.|TRBD2|TRBJ2-2|TRBV2
CASTELGLAGGGTGELFF
TGTGCCAGCACTGAACTGGGACTAGCGGGAGGAGGCACCGGGGAGCTGTTTTTT
>.|.|TRBJ2-1|TRBV2
CASKGPGWLGYNEQFF
TGTGCCAGCAAGGGGCCCGGGTGGCTGGGATACAATGAGCAGTTCTTC
>.|.|TRBJ1-2|TRBV30
CAWSVRRSISGASYGYTF
TGTGCCTGGAGTGTACGGCGTTCTATCAGTGGCGCCTCATATGGCTACACCTTC
>.|.|TRBJ1-2|TRBV6-5
CASTTRARYYGYTF
TGTGCCAGCACGACGAGGGCCCGGTACTATGGCTACACCTTC
>.|TRBD1|TRBJ2-2|TRBV5-5
CASSLEGARTGELFF
TGTGCCAGCAGCCTCGAGGGGGCGCGAACCGGGGAGCTGTTTTTT
>.|TRBD2|TRBJ2-7|TRBV23-1
CASSSGTIGTSGSRAYEQYF
TGCGCCAGCAGCTCGGGGACAATAGGGACTAGCGGGAGCCGTGCCTACGAGCAGTACTTC
>.|.|TRBJ1-4|TRBV6-1
CASIGPYNEKLFF
TGTGCCAGCATCGGACCGTATAATGAAAAACTGTTTTTT
>.|TRBD1|TRBJ1-1|TRBV5-6
CASSFDRVNTEAFF
TGTGCCAGCAGCTTTGACAGGGTCAACACTGAAGCTTTCTTT
>.|.|TRBJ2-7|TRBV19
CASSLRTPPPSYEQYF
TGTGCCAGTAGTCTACGGACACCTCCCCCGTCCTACGAGCAGTACTTC
>.|.|TRBJ2-5|TRBV2
CASVLQETQYF
TGTGCCAGCGTACTCCAAGAGACCCAGTACTTC
>.|.|TRBJ2-5|TRBV7-6
CASSLGAGTETQYF
TGTGCCAGCAGCTTAGGGGCGGGAACGGAGACCCAGTACTTC
>.|.|TRBJ2-7|TRBV6-1
CASSYIRDAEQYF
TGTGCCAGCAGTTATATCAGGGACGCAGAGCAGTACTTC
>.|TRBD2|TRBJ2-3|TRBV27
CASSLLAGGPDTQYF
TGTGCCAGCAGTTTACTAGCGGGAGGGCCAGATACGCAGTATTTT
>.|TRBD2|TRBJ2-5|TRBV30
CAWTAREGQGTQYF
TGTGCCTGGACTGCGCGGGAGGGCCAGGGGACCCAGTACTTC
>.|.|TRBJ1-2|TRBV7-6
CASSFMANYGYTF
TGTGCCAGCAGCTTTATGGCTAACTATGGCTACACCTTC
>.|.|TRBJ1-2|TRBV7-9
CASTLTLYGYTF
TGTGCCAGCACCCTGACACTCTATGGCTACACCTTC
>.|.|TRBJ1-1|TRBV29-1
CSVETMGYAEAFF
TGCAGCGTTGAAACAATGGGTTACGCTGAAGCTTTCTTT
>once|.|TRBJ1-2|TRBV2
CASSEKGAVYGYTF
TGTGCCAGCAGTGAGAAGGGAGCGGTCTATGGCTACACCTTC
>.|TRBD2|TRBJ2-5|TRBV4-2
CASSQKTIAGVGQETQYF
TGTGCCAGCAGCCAAAAAACGATAGCGGGAGTGGGACAAGAGACCCAGTACTTC
>.|.|TRBJ2-3|TRBV18
CASSPYGTSTDTQYF
TGTGCCAGCTCACCCTACGGGACTAGCACAGATACGCAGTATTTT
>.|.|TRBJ1-3|TRBV30
CAWSAAAGNTIYF
TGTGCCTGGAGTGCGGCAGCTGGAAACACCATATATTTT
>once|.|TRBJ2-7|TRBV4-2
CASSQDQVLQYF
TGTGCCAGCAGCCAAGATCAGGTCTTGCAGTACTTC
>.|.|TRBJ1-1|TRBV21-1
CASSKSVTARTEAFF
TGTGCCAGCAGCAAATCGGTGACAGCGAGAACTGAAGCTTTCTTT
>.|TRBD1|TRBJ1-1|TRBV19
CASTPGDRGPTEAFF
TGTGCCAGTACCCCAGGGGACAGGGGGCCCACTGAAGCTTTCTTT
>.|TRBD2|TRBJ2-1|TRBV11-2
CASNYPGLAGYNEQFF
TGTGCCAGCAACTACCCGGGGCTAGCGGGTTACAATGAGCAGTTCTTC
>.|.|TRBJ2-3|TRBV6-6
CASSYQGTDTQYF
TGTGCCAGCAGTTACCAGGGCACAGATACGCAGTATTTT
>.|TRBD2|TRBJ2-3|TRBV19
CASSSRGAGGLDTQYF
TGTGCCAGTAGTTCCCGTGGAGCGGGAGGCTTGGATACGCAGTATTTT
>.|.|TRBJ2-3|TRBV6-1
CASGAQAVGTDTQYF
TGTGCCAGCGGGGCCCAGGCGGTTGGTACAGATACGCAGTATTTT
>.|.|TRBJ2-3|TRBV6-5
CASSYGPEATQYF
TGTGCCAGCAGTTACGGCCCAGAGGCTACGCAGTATTTT